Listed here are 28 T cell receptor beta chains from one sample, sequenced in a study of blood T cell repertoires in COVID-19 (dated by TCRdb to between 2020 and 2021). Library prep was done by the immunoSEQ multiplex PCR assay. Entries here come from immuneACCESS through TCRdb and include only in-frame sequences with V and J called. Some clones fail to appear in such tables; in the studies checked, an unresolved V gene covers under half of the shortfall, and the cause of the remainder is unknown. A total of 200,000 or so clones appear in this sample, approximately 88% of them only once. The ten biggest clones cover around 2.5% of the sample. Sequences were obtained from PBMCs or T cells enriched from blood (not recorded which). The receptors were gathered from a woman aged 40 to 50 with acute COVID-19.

DNA for the CDR3: TGTGCCTGTTCACAGGGGCGAAGGAACACCATATATTTT. Translated: CACSQGRRNTIYF. The chain couples TRBV30 to TRBJ1-3, with 7 bases that match TRBD1. The CDR3 runs 13 residues. Looked up from germline, CDR1 is GTSNPN and CDR2 is SVGIG (reference sequence). Trimming cost V 6 bases and J 7 bases; bases outside gene matches: 9.

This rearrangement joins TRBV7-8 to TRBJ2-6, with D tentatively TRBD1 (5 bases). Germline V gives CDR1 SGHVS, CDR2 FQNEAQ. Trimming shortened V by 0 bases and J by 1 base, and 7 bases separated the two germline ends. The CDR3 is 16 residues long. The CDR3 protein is CASSLARQSGANVLTF. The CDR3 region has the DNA TGTGCCAGCAGCTTAGCGCGACAGTCTGGGGCCAACGTCCTGACTTTC.

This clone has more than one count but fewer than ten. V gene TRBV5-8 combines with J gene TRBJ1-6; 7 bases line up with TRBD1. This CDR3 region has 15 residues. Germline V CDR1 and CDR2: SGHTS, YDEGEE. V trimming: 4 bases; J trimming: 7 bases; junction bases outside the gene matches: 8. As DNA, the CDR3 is TGTGCCAGCAGCCACCCGGACAGGTCAAATTCACCCCTCCACTTT. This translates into CASSHPDRSNSPLHF.

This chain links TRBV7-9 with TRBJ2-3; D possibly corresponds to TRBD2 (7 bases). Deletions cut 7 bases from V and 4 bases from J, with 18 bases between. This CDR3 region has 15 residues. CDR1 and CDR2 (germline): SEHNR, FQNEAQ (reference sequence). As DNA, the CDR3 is TGTGCCAGCACCTCGGGGGGCCTCAATTCAGATACGCAGTATTTT. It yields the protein CASTSGGLNSDTQYF.

CDR3 loop: CASSSAGTTGDTQYF. Written as DNA, the CDR3 is TGTGCCAGCAGCTCCGCCGGGACTACGGGAGATACGCAGTATTTT. This chain connects TRBV7-2 to TRBJ2-3; TRBD2 agrees at 7 bases. Germline assignment: CDR1 SGHTA and CDR2 FQGNSA. The CDR3 spans 15 residues. V shed 4 bases, J shed 5 bases, and the junction held 9 bases outside the gene matches.

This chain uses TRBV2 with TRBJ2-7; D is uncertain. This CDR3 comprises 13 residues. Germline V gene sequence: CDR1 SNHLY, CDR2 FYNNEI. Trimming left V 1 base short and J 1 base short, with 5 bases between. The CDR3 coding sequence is TGTGCCAGCAGTGAAGTCGGGTCCTACGAGCAGTACTTC. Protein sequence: CASSEVGSYEQYF. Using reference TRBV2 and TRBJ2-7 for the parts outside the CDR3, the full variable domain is EPEVTQTPSHQVTQMGQEVILRCVPISNHLYFYWYRQILGQKVEFLVSFYNNEISEKSEIFDDQFSVERPDGSNFTLKIRSTKLEDSAMYFCASSEVGSYEQYFGPGTRLTVT.

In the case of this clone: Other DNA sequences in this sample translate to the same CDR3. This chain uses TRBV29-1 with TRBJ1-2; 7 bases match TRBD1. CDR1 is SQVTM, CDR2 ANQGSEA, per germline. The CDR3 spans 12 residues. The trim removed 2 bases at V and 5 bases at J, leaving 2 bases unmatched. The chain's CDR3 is CSVEQGGYGYTF. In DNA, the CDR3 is TGCAGCGTTGAACAGGGGGGATATGGCTACACCTTC.

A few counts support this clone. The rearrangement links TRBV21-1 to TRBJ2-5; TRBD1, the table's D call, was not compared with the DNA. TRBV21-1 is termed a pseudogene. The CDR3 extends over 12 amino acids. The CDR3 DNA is TGTGCCAGAGCGAACAGGGTAGAGACCCAGTACTTC. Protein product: CARANRVETQYF.

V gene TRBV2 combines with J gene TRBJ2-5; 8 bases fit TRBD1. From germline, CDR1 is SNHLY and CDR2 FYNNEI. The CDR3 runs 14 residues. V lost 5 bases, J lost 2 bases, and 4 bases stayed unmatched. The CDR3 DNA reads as TGTGCCAGCAGTCAGACAGGGGTACAAGAGACCCAGTACTTC. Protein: CASSQTGVQETQYF.

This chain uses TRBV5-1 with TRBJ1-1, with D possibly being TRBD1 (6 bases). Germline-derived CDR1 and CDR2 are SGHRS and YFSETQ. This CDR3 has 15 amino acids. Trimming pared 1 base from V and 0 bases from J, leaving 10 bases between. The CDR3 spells CASSLSGGMNTEAFF. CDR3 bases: TGCGCCAGCAGCTTGAGCGGGGGCATGAACACTGAAGCTTTCTTT.

The CDR3 is CASREDEAKNIQYF. In nucleotides, the CDR3 is TGTGCCAGCAGGGAGGACGAAGCCAAAAACATTCAGTACTTC. The rearrangement joins TRBV6-5 to TRBJ2-4; tentative D call: TRBD2 (5 bases). Germline V gene data show CDR1 as MNHEY and CDR2 as SVGAGI. This CDR3 has 14 residues. The V end lost 6 bases, the J end lost 0 bases, and 9 bases lay between the germline ends.

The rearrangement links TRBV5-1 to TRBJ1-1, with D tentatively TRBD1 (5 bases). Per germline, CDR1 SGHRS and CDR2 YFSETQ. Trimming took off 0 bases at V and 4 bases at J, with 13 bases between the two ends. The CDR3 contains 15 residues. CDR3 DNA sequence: TGCGCCAGCAGCTTGGGCAGCGGGGCAGCCACTGAAGCTTTCTTT. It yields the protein CASSLGSGAATEAFF.

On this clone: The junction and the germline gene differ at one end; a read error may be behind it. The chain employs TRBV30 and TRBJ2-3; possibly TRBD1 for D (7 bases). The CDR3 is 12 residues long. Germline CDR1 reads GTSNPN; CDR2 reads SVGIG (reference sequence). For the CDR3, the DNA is TGTGCCTGGAAAGCAGGGGGGAGAGACAGGGTATTT. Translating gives CAWKAGGRDRVF.

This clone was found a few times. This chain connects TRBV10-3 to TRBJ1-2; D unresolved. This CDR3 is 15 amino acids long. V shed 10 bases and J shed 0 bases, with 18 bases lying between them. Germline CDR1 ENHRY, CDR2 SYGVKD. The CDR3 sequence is CANRNSSNTNYGYTF. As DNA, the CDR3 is TGTGCCAACCGGAACAGCTCAAACACTAACTATGGCTACACCTTC.

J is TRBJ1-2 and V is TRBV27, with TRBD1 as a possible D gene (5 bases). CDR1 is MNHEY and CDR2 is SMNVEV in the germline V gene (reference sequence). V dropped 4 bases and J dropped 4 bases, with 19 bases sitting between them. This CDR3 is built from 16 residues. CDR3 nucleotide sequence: TGTGCCAGCAGTTCCCTTCCGACAGAGAAGACCTATGGCTACACCTTC. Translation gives CASSSLPTEKTYGYTF.

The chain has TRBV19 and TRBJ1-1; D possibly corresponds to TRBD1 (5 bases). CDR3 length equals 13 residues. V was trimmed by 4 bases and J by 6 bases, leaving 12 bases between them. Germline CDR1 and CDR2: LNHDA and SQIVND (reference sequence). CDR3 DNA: TGTGCCAGTAGTACGGCAGGGTTGTCTGAAGCTTTCTTT. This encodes CASSTAGLSEAFF.

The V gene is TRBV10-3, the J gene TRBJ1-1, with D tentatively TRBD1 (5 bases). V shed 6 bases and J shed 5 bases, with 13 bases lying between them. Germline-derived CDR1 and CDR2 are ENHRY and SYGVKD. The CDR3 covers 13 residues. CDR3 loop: CAIRPTGDTEAFF. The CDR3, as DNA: TGTGCCATCAGGCCTACAGGTGATACTGAAGCTTTCTTT.

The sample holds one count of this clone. For the CDR3, the DNA is TGTGCCAGCAGCGTACCGGGACAGGAGACCCAGTACTTC. Translating gives CASSVPGQETQYF. The rearrangement joins TRBV9 to TRBJ2-5; 7 bases map to TRBD1. The V and J ends lost 1 base and 5 bases, in that order; junction bases with no gene match: 2. CDR3 length: 13 amino acids. Germline CDR1 SGDLS, CDR2 YYNGEE.

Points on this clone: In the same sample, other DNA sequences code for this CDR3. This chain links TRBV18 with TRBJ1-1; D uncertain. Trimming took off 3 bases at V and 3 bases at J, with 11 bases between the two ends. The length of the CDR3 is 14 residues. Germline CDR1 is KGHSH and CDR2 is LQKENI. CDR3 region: CASSPRAGDTEAFF. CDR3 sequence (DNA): TGTGCCAGCTCACCGAGGGCGGGAGACACTGAAGCTTTCTTT.

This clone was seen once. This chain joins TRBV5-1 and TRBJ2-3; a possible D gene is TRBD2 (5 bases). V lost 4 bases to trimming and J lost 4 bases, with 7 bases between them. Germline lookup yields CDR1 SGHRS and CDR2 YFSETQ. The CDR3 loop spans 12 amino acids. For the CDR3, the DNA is TGCGCCAGCAGCCACGGGGCAGATACGCAGTATTTT. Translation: CASSHGADTQYF.

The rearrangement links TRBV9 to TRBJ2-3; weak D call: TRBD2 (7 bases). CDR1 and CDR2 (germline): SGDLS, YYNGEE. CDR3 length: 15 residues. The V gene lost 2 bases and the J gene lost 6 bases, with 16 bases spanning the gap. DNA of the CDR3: TGTGCCAGCAGCGTTCTGAGGGAGGGGGGGGATACGCAGTATTTT. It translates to CASSVLREGGDTQYF.

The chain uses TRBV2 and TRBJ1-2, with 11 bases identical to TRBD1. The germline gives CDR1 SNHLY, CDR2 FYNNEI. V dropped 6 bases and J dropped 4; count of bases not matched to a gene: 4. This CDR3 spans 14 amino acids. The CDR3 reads CASRAGTGGYGYTF. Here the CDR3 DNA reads TGTGCCAGCAGGGCCGGGACAGGGGGCTATGGCTACACCTTC. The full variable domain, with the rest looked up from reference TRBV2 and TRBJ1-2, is EPEVTQTPSHQVTQMGQEVILRCVPISNHLYFYWYRQILGQKVEFLVSFYNNEISEKSEIFDDQFSVERPDGSNFTLKIRSTKLEDSAMYFCASRAGTGGYGYTFGSGTRLTVV.

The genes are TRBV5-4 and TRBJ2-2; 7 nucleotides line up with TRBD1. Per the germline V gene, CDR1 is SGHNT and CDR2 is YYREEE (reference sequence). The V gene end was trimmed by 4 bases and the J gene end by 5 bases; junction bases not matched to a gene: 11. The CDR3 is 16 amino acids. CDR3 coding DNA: TGTGCCAGCAGCCCACTCAAGACAGGGTTTACCGGGGAGCTGTTTTTT. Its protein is CASSPLKTGFTGELFF. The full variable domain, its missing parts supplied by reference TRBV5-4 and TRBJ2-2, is ETGVTQSPTHLIKTRGQQVTLRCSSQSGHNTVSWYQQALGQGPQFIFQYYREEENGRGNFPPRFSGLQFPNYSSELNVNALELDDSALYLCASSPLKTGFTGELFFGEGSRLTVL.

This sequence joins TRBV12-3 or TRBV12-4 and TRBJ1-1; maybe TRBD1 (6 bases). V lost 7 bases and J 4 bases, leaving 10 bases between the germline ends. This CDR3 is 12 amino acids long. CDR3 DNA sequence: TGTGCCAGCACCAACAGGGTCACTGAAGCTTTCTTT. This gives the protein CASTNRVTEAFF.

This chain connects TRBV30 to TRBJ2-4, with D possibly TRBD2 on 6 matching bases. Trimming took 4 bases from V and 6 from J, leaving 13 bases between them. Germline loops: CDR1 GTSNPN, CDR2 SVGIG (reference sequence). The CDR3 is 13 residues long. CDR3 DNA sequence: TGTGCCTGGAAAAGGGGAGGAGGAAACATTCAGTACTTC. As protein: CAWKRGGGNIQYF.

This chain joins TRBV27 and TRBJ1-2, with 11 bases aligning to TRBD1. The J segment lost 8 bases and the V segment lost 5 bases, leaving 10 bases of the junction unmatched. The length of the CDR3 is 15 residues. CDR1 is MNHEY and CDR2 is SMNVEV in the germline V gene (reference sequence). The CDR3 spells CASSLTGTGGGGYTF. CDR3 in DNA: TGTGCCAGCAGTCTCACCGGGACAGGGGGGGGAGGCTACACCTTC.

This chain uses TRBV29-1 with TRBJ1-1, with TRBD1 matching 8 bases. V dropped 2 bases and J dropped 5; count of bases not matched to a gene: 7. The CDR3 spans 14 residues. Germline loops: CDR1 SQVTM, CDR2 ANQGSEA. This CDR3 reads CSVEYVQGGTEAFF. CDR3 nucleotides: TGCAGCGTTGAATACGTACAGGGGGGGACTGAAGCTTTCTTT.

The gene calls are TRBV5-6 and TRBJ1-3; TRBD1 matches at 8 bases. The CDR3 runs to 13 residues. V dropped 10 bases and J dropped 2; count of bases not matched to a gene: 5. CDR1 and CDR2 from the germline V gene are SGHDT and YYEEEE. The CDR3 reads CASQGVAGNTIYF. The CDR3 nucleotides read TGTGCCTCACAGGGGGTAGCTGGAAACACCATATATTTT.